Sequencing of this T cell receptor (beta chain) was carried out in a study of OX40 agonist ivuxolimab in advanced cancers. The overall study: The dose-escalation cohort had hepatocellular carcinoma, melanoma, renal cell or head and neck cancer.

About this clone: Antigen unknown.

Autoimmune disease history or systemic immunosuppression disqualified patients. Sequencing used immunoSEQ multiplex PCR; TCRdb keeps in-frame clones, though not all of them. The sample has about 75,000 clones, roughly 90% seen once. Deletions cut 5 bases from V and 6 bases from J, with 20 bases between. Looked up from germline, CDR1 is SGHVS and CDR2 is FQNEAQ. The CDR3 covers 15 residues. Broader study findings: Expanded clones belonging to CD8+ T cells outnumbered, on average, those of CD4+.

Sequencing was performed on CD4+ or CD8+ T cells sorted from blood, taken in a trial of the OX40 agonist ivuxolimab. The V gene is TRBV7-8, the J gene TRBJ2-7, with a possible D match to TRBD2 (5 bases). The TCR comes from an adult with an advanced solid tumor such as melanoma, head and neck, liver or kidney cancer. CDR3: CASSTTSGAPTEQYF. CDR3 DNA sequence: TGTGCCAGCAGCACCACCAGCGGAGCACCTACCGAGCAGTACTTC.